This paragraph reports one T cell receptor (beta chain). No antigen is known for it. This record belongs to a study of PD-1 blockade in classical Hodgkin lymphoma. Study outcomes and limitations: It was reported that newly diagnosed patients had less baseline TCR diversity than healthy donors. The authors have not defined what causes the repertoire differences, possibly disease activity or prior therapy.

This CDR3 is 15 amino acids long. Per the germline V gene, CDR1 is ENHRY and CDR2 is SYGVKD. Trimming pared 0 bases from V and 0 bases from J, leaving 5 bases between. Sequenced by immunoSEQ multiplex PCR; TCRdb stores in-frame clones only, minus some. The table includes roughly 51,000 clones, about 80% detected once. Time point in this sample: cycle 4 day 1 (C4D1), after about 6 weeks of nivolumab. All patients relapsed after autologous stem cell transplantation, and brentuximab vedotin exposure varied. The chain recombines TRBV10-3 with TRBJ2-2, with D perhaps given as TRBD1 or TRBD2 (5 bases each). The sequence came from a human donor with classical Hodgkin lymphoma. Sequencing was performed on peripheral blood mononuclear cells (PBMCs), taken before the fourth cycle of nivolumab. Written as DNA, the CDR3 is TGTGCCATCAGTGAGTCGGGGGCGAACACCGGGGAGCTGTTTTTT. It yields the protein CAISESGANTGELFF.